This passage covers 18 T cell receptor beta chains from one sample sequenced in a study of T cell responses to AZD1222 COVID-19 vaccine. The data were produced by immunoSEQ multiplex PCR, yet TCRdb's version contains in-frame clones alone and is incomplete. Of 120,000 or so clones in the sample, less than 95% are singletons; the top ten hold about 4.1%. Sequencing used peripheral blood, obtained on day 0 of MenACWY control vaccination. The receptors derive from an adult in good health.

The chain couples TRBV18 to TRBJ1-5; D is possibly TRBD1 (6 bases). The CDR3 loop spans 14 amino acids. Trimming took off 2 bases at V and 5 bases at J, with 10 bases between the two ends. The germline V gene encodes CDR1 KGHSH and CDR2 LQKENI. CDR3 region: CASSPIPGDQPQHF. In DNA, the CDR3 is TGTGCCAGCTCACCAATTCCAGGGGATCAGCCCCAGCATTTT.

The V and J genes are TRBV6-5 and TRBJ2-5; 9 nucleotides line up with TRBD1. CDR1 and CDR2 from the germline V gene are MNHEY and SVGAGI. This CDR3 comprises 15 residues. With 6 bases clipped from V and 3 bases from J, the junction kept 8 bases outside the gene matches. The CDR3 DNA follows: TGTGCCAGCAGCAACCGGCGGGACAGGGAAGAGACCCAGTACTTC. It yields the protein CASSNRRDREETQYF.

The chain employs TRBV27 and TRBJ2-5; TRBD1 aligns across 7 bases. V trimming: 2 bases; J trimming: 0 bases; junction bases outside the gene matches: 12. Per germline, CDR1 MNHEY and CDR2 SMNVEV (reference sequence). The CDR3 extends over 18 amino acids. CDR3 in DNA: TGTGCCAGCAGTTTACGAAACAGGGGCCTACTGTACCAAGAGACCCAGTACTTC. Its protein is CASSLRNRGLLYQETQYF.

This chain links TRBV19 with TRBJ2-1; TRBD1 matches 8 bases. The germline V gene encodes CDR1 LNHDA and CDR2 SQIVND (reference sequence). This CDR3 spans 18 amino acids. Trimming took 8 bases from V and 0 from J; bases not matched to a gene: 15. CDR3 bases: TGTGCCAGTTCCGAGACAGGGGTAGCGGATAGCTCCTACAATGAGCAGTTCTTC. Its translation: CASSETGVADSSYNEQFF.

The V gene is TRBV5-1, the J gene TRBJ1-3, with 7 bases identical to TRBD1. The CDR3 is 14 residues long. J was trimmed by 2 bases and V by 6 bases; bases with no gene match: 5. Germline lookup yields CDR1 SGHRS and CDR2 YFSETQ. CDR3 region: CASTQGVPGNTIYF. The CDR3 bases are TGCGCCAGCACCCAGGGGGTCCCTGGAAACACCATATATTTT.

The genes are TRBV6-5 and TRBJ1-1, with D hard to call. Germline values: CDR1 MNHEY, CDR2 SVGAGI. The CDR3 contains 13 residues. V lost 2 bases and J 1 base, leaving 5 bases between the germline ends. For the CDR3, the DNA is TGTGCCAGCAGTTACGGGCGGAACACTGAAGCTTTCTTT. Translated: CASSYGRNTEAFF.

The chain uses TRBV27 and TRBJ1-1; a weak D match, TRBD1 (5 bases). The CDR3 consists of 15 residues. The V end lost 2 bases, the J end lost 4 bases, and 14 bases lay between the germline ends. Looked up from germline, CDR1 is MNHEY and CDR2 is SMNVEV (reference sequence). The CDR3 DNA reads TGTGCCAGCAGTTTAGGCGGGAAGGGGATCACTGAAGCTTTCTTT. Translated, it gives CASSLGGKGITEAFF.

V gene TRBV27 combines with J gene TRBJ2-1; the match to TRBD2 covers 10 bases. This CDR3 has 15 amino acids. Germline values: CDR1 MNHEY, CDR2 SMNVEV (reference sequence). V lost 6 bases and J lost 6; bases outside the gene matches: 8. CDR3 nucleotide sequence: TGTGCCAGCAGCCGAGCGGGGGGGCCACGCAATGAGCAGTTCTTC. This sequence encodes CASSRAGGPRNEQFF.

The chain is built from TRBV19 and TRBJ2-1, with 8 bases fitting TRBD2. Germline values: CDR1 LNHDA, CDR2 SQIVND (reference sequence). The CDR3 consists of 17 residues. The V segment lost 0 bases and the J segment 6 bases; nucleotides outside the gene matches: 10. The chain's CDR3 is CASSIDRQREFLNEQFF. The CDR3 bases are TGTGCCAGTAGTATAGATCGCCAGCGGGAGTTTCTCAATGAGCAGTTCTTC. The full variable domain, completed using reference TRBV19 and TRBJ2-1, is DGGITQSPKYLFRKEGQNVTLSCEQNLNHDAMYWYRQDPGQGLRLIYYSQIVNDFQKGDIAEGYSVSREKKESFPLTVTSAQKNPTAFYLCASSIDRQREFLNEQFFGPGTRLTVL.

The genes are TRBV11-2 and TRBJ2-2, with D perhaps TRBD2 (5 bases). The germline CDR1 and CDR2 sequences are SGHAT and FQNNGV. This CDR3 comprises 15 residues. The ends were cut back, 1 base at V and 1 base at J, with 7 bases in the middle. CDR3 amino acids: CASSLAGMNTGELFF. The CDR3 DNA reads TGTGCCAGCAGCTTAGCCGGGATGAACACCGGGGAGCTGTTTTTT.

The chain recombines TRBV7-2 with TRBJ2-3; D is undetermined. V lost 1 base, J lost 6 bases, and 23 bases lay in between. CDR1 SGHTA and CDR2 FQGNSA come from the germline V gene. The CDR3 consists of 18 residues. CDR3: CASSLVLWPDAHLDTQYF. Written as DNA, the CDR3 is TGTGCCAGCAGCTTAGTTTTATGGCCGGACGCACACCTCGATACGCAGTATTTT. Full variable domain (outside the CDR3, taken from reference TRBV7-2 and TRBJ2-3): GAGVSQSPSNKVTEKGKDVELRCDPISGHTALYWYRQSLGQGLEFLIYFQGNSAPDKSGLPSDRFSAERTGGSVSTLTIQRTQQEDSAVYLCASSLVLWPDAHLDTQYFGPGTRLTVL.

This chain uses TRBV12-5 with TRBJ2-2, with D maybe TRBD1 (5 bases). Trimming cost V 1 base and J 1 base, with 7 bases left between them. The germline V gene encodes CDR1 LGHNT and CDR2 FRNRAP. The CDR3 contains 15 residues. The CDR3, as DNA: TGTGCTAGTGGTTTGGGAGACAGGAACACCGGGGAGCTGTTTTTT. Protein: CASGLGDRNTGELFF.

The chain joins TRBV28 to TRBJ1-2; D might be TRBD1 (6 bases). The length of the CDR3 is 14 residues. Germline assignment: CDR1 MDHEN and CDR2 SYDVKM. V was cut by 3 bases and J by 2 bases, with 10 bases left in between. The DNA for the CDR3 is TGTGCCAGCAGTTTCGACAGGCCAAACTATGGCTACACCTTC. The encoded protein is CASSFDRPNYGYTF.

J is TRBJ2-7 and V is TRBV27; a possible D gene is TRBD2 (5 bases). The CDR3 totals 16 residues. Germline-derived CDR1 and CDR2 are MNHEY and SMNVEV (reference sequence). Trimming shortened V by 6 bases and J by 2 bases, and 20 bases separated the two germline ends. This chain's CDR3 is CASRPHEPGLAYEQYF. The CDR3 DNA reads as TGTGCCAGCAGACCGCATGAGCCGGGGTTGGCCTACGAGCAGTACTTC.

The chain links TRBV6-5 to TRBJ1-2, with 7 nucleotides matching TRBD1. V shed 5 bases and J 3 bases; nucleotides not matched to a gene: 3. Germline loops: CDR1 MNHEY, CDR2 SVGAGI. This CDR3 has 13 amino acids. CDR3 DNA sequence: TGTGCCAGCAGTCTAACAGGGGACTATGGCTACACCTTC. Protein product: CASSLTGDYGYTF.

This clone was seen a few times. The genes are TRBV27 and TRBJ2-2; D remains unclear. The CDR3 has 15 residues. From germline, CDR1 is MNHEY and CDR2 SMNVEV (reference sequence). With 6 bases removed from V and 6 bases from J, the gap between germline ends came to 17 bases. CDR3 region: CASSPLPSAPGELFF. DNA for the CDR3: TGTGCCAGCAGCCCCCTCCCCAGCGCCCCCGGGGAGCTGTTTTTT.

This sequence joins TRBV5-6 and TRBJ1-1; the match to TRBD1 covers 7 bases. This CDR3 has 15 amino acids. J lost 2 bases, V lost 5 bases, and 9 bases had no gene match. Germline V gives CDR1 SGHDT, CDR2 YYEEEE. CDR3 residues: CASRRDRQLNTEAFF. Written as DNA, the CDR3 is TGTGCCAGCAGAAGGGACAGACAACTAAACACTGAAGCTTTCTTT.

This clone has a handful of counts. Written as DNA, the CDR3 is TGTGCCAGCAGCTTAGTAGCGTATGACGGGGAGCTGTTTTTT. This translates into CASSLVAYDGELFF. The V call is TRBV7-9, the J call TRBJ2-2; D is possibly TRBD2 (5 bases). Germline V CDR1 and CDR2: SEHNR, FQNEAQ (reference sequence). The CDR3 is 14 amino acids. V was pared by 1 base and J by 7 bases, with 10 bases between.